The 30 T cell receptor beta chains given below trace back to one sample, sequenced in a study of cytomegalovirus exposure and HLA in healthy donors. Amplification used 60 Vbeta primers and 13 Jbeta primers. Here immunoSEQ multiplex PCR was the method, and the copy in TCRdb shows in-frame clones only, minus some. The profile shows approximately 100,000 clones, 76% of them singletons. The sequencing sample was made of PBMCs. The source of these receptors is a woman aged 18-35 years in good health and CMV-seropositive.

The rearrangement joins TRBV5-1 to TRBJ1-1; tentatively, D is TRBD1 (5 bases). The CDR3 totals 16 residues. The germline V and J ends were trimmed by 3 bases and 1 base, with 16 bases remaining between them. CDR1 is SGHRS, CDR2 YFSETQ, per germline. The CDR3 nucleotides are TGCGCCAGCAGCTCCGGGGCCCGGCGGGGGAACACTGAAGCTTTCTTT. This sequence encodes CASSSGARRGNTEAFF.

The V call is TRBV6-6, the J call TRBJ2-3; D unresolved. The germline gives CDR1 MNHNY, CDR2 SVGAGI (reference sequence). The CDR3 loop spans 16 amino acids. V gave up 0 bases and J gave up 3 bases, with 13 bases separating them. CDR3 nucleotides: TGTGCCAGCAGTTACTCAGTCGGGTTCGTGACAGATACGCAGTATTTT. This encodes CASSYSVGFVTDTQYF.

The chain couples TRBV18 to TRBJ2-5, with D possibly matching TRBD2 (5 bases). Trimming took off 2 bases at V and 5 bases at J, with 12 bases between the two ends. CDR1 and CDR2 (germline): KGHSH, LQKENI. The CDR3 has 14 residues. The CDR3 is CASSPDGTGETQYF. CDR3 DNA: TGTGCCAGCTCACCAGATGGTACGGGGGAGACCCAGTACTTC. The whole variable domain, filled in from reference TRBV18 and TRBJ2-5, reads NAGVMQNPRHLVRRRGQEARLRCSPMKGHSHVYWYRQLPEEGLKFMVYLQKENIIDESGMPKERFSAEFPKEGPSILRIQQVVRGDSAAYFCASSPDGTGETQYFGPGTRLLVL.

This sequence joins TRBV9 and TRBJ2-2, with 7 nucleotides matching TRBD2. The germline gives CDR1 SGDLS, CDR2 YYNGEE. The CDR3 loop spans 15 amino acids. V shed 1 base, J shed 0 bases, and the junction held 0 bases outside the gene matches. CDR3 amino acids: CASSVSGTNTGELFF. The DNA of the CDR3 is TGTGCCAGCAGCGTAAGCGGGACGAACACCGGGGAGCTGTTTTTT.

The J gene is TRBJ2-2, the V gene TRBV5-1; 8 bases are a match to TRBD2. Germline CDR1 is SGHRS and CDR2 is YFSETQ. V shed 2 bases, J shed 0 bases, and the junction held 9 bases outside the gene matches. This CDR3 is built from 18 residues. The CDR3 here is CASSFPGATSANTGELFF. CDR3 in DNA: TGCGCCAGCAGCTTTCCGGGTGCGACTAGCGCGAACACCGGGGAGCTGTTTTTT.

The chain has TRBV4-2 and TRBJ2-7; 8 nucleotides match TRBD2. The CDR3 sequence is 15 residues long. Germline trimming cut 3 bases from V and 3 bases from J; bases unmatched to any gene: 7. Germline V CDR1 and CDR2: LGHNA, YNFKEQ. CDR3 in amino acids: CASSQSAGEVYEQYF. The CDR3 bases are TGTGCCAGCAGCCAGTCAGCGGGAGAAGTCTACGAGCAGTACTTC.

The chain has TRBV18 and TRBJ1-3, with no clear D. The CDR3 is 17 residues long. Trimming took 3 bases from V and 1 from J, leaving 16 bases between them. CDR1 and CDR2 from the germline V gene are KGHSH and LQKENI. The CDR3 region has the DNA TGTGCCAGCTCACCCAAACAAACCAGAGGATCTGGAAACACCATATATTTT. The encoded protein is CASSPKQTRGSGNTIYF. Together with reference TRBV18 and TRBJ1-3, the CDR3 gives the full variable domain: NAGVMQNPRHLVRRRGQEARLRCSPMKGHSHVYWYRQLPEEGLKFMVYLQKENIIDESGMPKERFSAEFPKEGPSILRIQQVVRGDSAAYFCASSPKQTRGSGNTIYFGEGSWLTVV.

This chain connects TRBV19 to TRBJ2-6; D may be TRBD2 (5 bases). Germline loops: CDR1 LNHDA, CDR2 SQIVND (reference sequence). Between the trimmed V and J ends, which lost 5 bases and 0 bases, there was a span of 5 bases. The CDR3 extends over 14 amino acids. The CDR3 nucleotides read TGTGCCAGTAGTGCGGGCTCTGGGGCCAACGTCCTGACTTTC. Translated, it gives CASSAGSGANVLTF.

This clone has more than one count but fewer than ten. The chain is built from TRBV10-3 and TRBJ1-2; TRBD1 matches 8 bases. Germline CDR1 ENHRY, CDR2 SYGVKD. The CDR3 length is 12 residues. Trimming at V came to 8 bases and at J to 5 bases, leaving 4 bases not matched to a gene. The CDR3 protein is CAIQTGDYGYTF. CDR3 DNA sequence: TGTGCCATCCAGACAGGGGATTATGGCTACACCTTC.

V and J are TRBV30 and TRBJ2-1; D is perhaps TRBD2 (5 bases). Trimming shortened V by 2 bases and J by 3 bases, and 17 bases separated the two germline ends. Looked up from germline, CDR1 is GTSNPN and CDR2 is SVGIG (reference sequence). The CDR3 extends over 16 amino acids. This chain's CDR3 is CAWSLGGSGFYNEQFF. In DNA form, the CDR3 reads TGTGCCTGGAGTCTGGGTGGGAGTGGTTTCTACAATGAGCAGTTCTTC.

This clone was recorded a few times. V is TRBV5-1 and J is TRBJ2-7, with TRBD2 identical over 10 bases. After removal of 7 bases from V and 1 base from J, the junction contained 8 bases not matched to a gene. Germline CDR1 is SGHRS and CDR2 is YFSETQ. This CDR3 is 15 amino acids long. The CDR3 DNA follows: TGCGCCAGCCGGTGGGCTAGCGGGGGTTCCTACGAGCAGTACTTC. Its protein is CASRWASGGSYEQYF.

The gene calls are TRBV5-1 and TRBJ2-1; no definite D call. Germline values: CDR1 SGHRS, CDR2 YFSETQ. The CDR3 contains 15 residues. V dropped 0 bases and J dropped 5 bases, with 12 bases sitting between them. The CDR3 spells CASSLAPGIHNEQFF. As DNA, the CDR3 is TGCGCCAGCAGCTTGGCCCCAGGCATCCACAATGAGCAGTTCTTC.

The rearrangement links TRBV4-1 to TRBJ2-7, with D perhaps matching TRBD2 (6 bases). The V gene's germline CDR1 is MGHRA and CDR2 YSYEKL. Trimming took off 1 base at V and 4 bases at J, with 11 bases between the two ends. This CDR3 is 14 amino acids long. The CDR3 coding sequence is TGCGCCAGCAGCCAAGCTGCCGGGGGTTACGAGCAGTACTTC. Protein sequence: CASSQAAGGYEQYF.

The chain joins TRBV9 to TRBJ1-2, with 7 bases identical to TRBD1. Trimming cost V 0 bases and J 3 bases; bases outside gene matches: 8. Germline V gives CDR1 SGDLS, CDR2 YYNGEE. The CDR3 is made up of 16 amino acids. CDR3 nucleotide sequence: TGTGCCAGCAGCGTAGGCCGGGACAGCCCTCACTATGGCTACACCTTC. Protein sequence: CASSVGRDSPHYGYTF.

The table lists this clone with a count of one. At one of its ends the junction is not consistent with the germline gene, which may arise from a read error. The chain links TRBV7-7 to TRBJ2-5; D gene uncertain. CDR1 and CDR2 (germline): SSHAT, FNYEAQ (reference sequence). CDR3 length equals 14 residues. The CDR3 nucleotides are TGTGCTAGCAGCTTGGGCCCCGAACAAGAGACCCAGTACTTC. Translated, it gives CASSLGPEQETQYF.

V usage is TRBV5-1 and J usage is TRBJ2-7; maybe TRBD1 (6 bases). Germline lookup yields CDR1 SGHRS and CDR2 YFSETQ. The germline V and J ends were trimmed by 4 bases and 5 bases, with 10 bases remaining between them. The CDR3 extends over 12 amino acids. In DNA, the CDR3 is TGCGCCAGCAGCATCCAGGGGCACGAGCAGTACTTC. Protein sequence: CASSIQGHEQYF.

The chain links TRBV5-1 to TRBJ2-5, with 10 bases that match TRBD1. The J segment lost 0 bases and the V segment lost 4 bases, leaving 9 bases of the junction unmatched. This CDR3 comprises 17 residues. Looked up from germline, CDR1 is SGHRS and CDR2 is YFSETQ. The CDR3 protein is CASSRDRGRENQETQYF. CDR3 coding DNA: TGCGCCAGCAGCCGGGACAGGGGCCGAGAAAACCAAGAGACCCAGTACTTC.

The chain uses TRBV5-1 and TRBJ2-5; 11 nucleotides line up with TRBD2. The germline V gene has CDR1 SGHRS and CDR2 YFSETQ. This CDR3 region has 15 residues. The junction had 4 bases not matched to a gene; V was cut back by 2 bases and J by 4 bases. CDR3: CASSFGLAGGETQYF. CDR3 bases: TGCGCCAGCAGCTTCGGCCTAGCGGGAGGAGAGACCCAGTACTTC.

This clone has a single count. The chain couples TRBV18 to TRBJ1-2; D call uncertain. The CDR3 extends over 13 amino acids. Germline V gene data show CDR1 as KGHSH and CDR2 as LQKENI. Trimming cost V 6 bases and J 8 bases, with 16 bases left between them. CDR3 residues: CASSPPQYTGYTF. In nucleotides, the CDR3 is TGTGCCAGCTCCCCGCCTCAATACACGGGCTACACCTTC.

The chain links TRBV30 to TRBJ1-3, with 7 bases that match TRBD1. V was pared by 3 bases and J by 5 bases, with 7 bases of the junction left unmatched. Germline CDR1 GTSNPN, CDR2 SVGIG (reference sequence). The CDR3 extends over 14 amino acids. CDR3 sequence: CAWSLTGARNTIYF. CDR3 nucleotides: TGTGCCTGGAGCTTAACAGGGGCCCGAAACACCATATATTTT.

The rearrangement uses TRBV13 and TRBJ2-7; no definite D call. CDR3 length equals 16 residues. Germline loops: CDR1 PRHDT, CDR2 FYEKMQ (reference sequence). Trimming took 1 base from V and 2 from J, leaving 15 bases between them. The DNA for the CDR3 is TGTGCCAGCAGCTTAGAATCGTTGGAACTACCCTACGAGCAGTACTTC. Translated, it gives CASSLESLELPYEQYF.

V gene TRBV7-9 combines with J gene TRBJ2-7; 9 nucleotides line up with TRBD1. The CDR3 covers 16 residues. V lost 5 bases and J lost 1; bases outside the gene matches: 9. Looked up from germline, CDR1 is SEHNR and CDR2 is FQNEAQ (reference sequence). This CDR3 reads CASSHPRDRGSYEQYF. CDR3 in DNA: TGTGCCAGCAGCCACCCGAGAGACAGGGGGTCCTACGAGCAGTACTTC. Full variable domain (rest looked up from reference TRBV7-9 and TRBJ2-7): DTGVSQNPRHKITKRGQNVTFRCDPISEHNRLYWYRQTLGQGPEFLTYFQNEAQLEKSRLLSDRFSAERPKGSFSTLEIQRTEQGDSAMYLCASSHPRDRGSYEQYFGPGTRLTVT.

The gene calls are TRBV18 and TRBJ1-5, with unresolved D. The CDR3 contains 15 residues. Trimming removed 3 bases at V and 2 bases at J, with 11 bases between. Germline CDR1 reads KGHSH; CDR2 reads LQKENI. CDR3 coding DNA: TGTGCCAGCTCACCCGGAATCCAGGGCAATCAGCCCCAGCATTTT. It specifies CASSPGIQGNQPQHF.

The chain carries TRBV6-5 and TRBJ2-7; 8 bases match TRBD2. With 6 bases clipped from V and 6 bases from J, the junction kept 7 bases outside the gene matches. CDR1 and CDR2 (germline): MNHEY, SVGAGI. This CDR3 is 13 amino acids long. CDR3 DNA: TGTGCCAGCAGCTTAGCGGGGTCGTCCGAGCAGTACTTC. Protein product: CASSLAGSSEQYF.

This rearrangement joins TRBV4-1 to TRBJ2-7; D is ambiguous. Germline V gene lookup returns CDR1 MGHRA and CDR2 YSYEKL. The CDR3 is 15 residues long. Between the trimmed V and J ends, which lost 1 base and 3 bases, there was a span of 13 bases. The chain's CDR3 is CASSQGLASVYEQYF. As DNA, the CDR3 is TGCGCCAGCAGCCAAGGTCTGGCCAGCGTCTACGAGCAGTACTTC.

The chain combines TRBV2 with TRBJ2-1, with D perhaps matching TRBD2 (7 bases). The V end was cut by 4 bases, the J end by 4 bases, with 14 bases between. CDR3 length equals 15 residues. Germline V gene data show CDR1 as SNHLY and CDR2 as FYNNEI. DNA of the CDR3: TGTGCCAGCAGTGTTCCGGGGGGCATTTACAATGAGCAGTTCTTC. This translates into CASSVPGGIYNEQFF.

V is TRBV13 and J is TRBJ1-3, with D possibly matching TRBD1 (5 bases). V shed 3 bases and J shed 0 bases, with 9 bases lying between them. CDR1 is PRHDT and CDR2 is FYEKMQ in the germline V gene (reference sequence). This CDR3 is built from 15 residues. The CDR3 region is CASSFNRNSGNTIYF. The CDR3 bases are TGTGCCAGCAGCTTCAACAGGAACTCTGGAAACACCATATATTTT. Full variable domain (missing parts from reference TRBV13 and TRBJ1-3): AAGVIQSPRHLIKEKRETATLKCYPIPRHDTVYWYQQGPGQDPQFLISFYEKMQSDKGSIPDRFSAQQFSDYHSELNMSSLELGDSALYFCASSFNRNSGNTIYFGEGSWLTVV.

V is TRBV28 and J is TRBJ2-3, with 8 bases aligning to TRBD2. CDR1 is MDHEN, CDR2 SYDVKM, per germline. After removal of 8 bases from V and 2 bases from J, the junction contained 9 bases not matched to a gene. The CDR3 has 15 residues. CDR3 in amino acids: CASDITSGNTDTQYF. The DNA for the CDR3 is TGTGCCAGCGACATAACTAGCGGAAACACAGATACGCAGTATTTT.

The rearrangement uses TRBV4-3 and TRBJ2-1, with D possibly matching TRBD2 (6 bases). Germline V gives CDR1 LGHNA, CDR2 YSLEER. The CDR3 has 15 residues. V was cut by 4 bases and J by 4 bases, with 14 bases left in between. CDR3 DNA: TGCGCCAGCAGCCGTATAGCGGAGGCTTACAATGAGCAGTTCTTC. Its protein is CASSRIAEAYNEQFF.

The rearrangement uses TRBV13 and TRBJ2-5; 10 positions match TRBD2. The germline gives CDR1 PRHDT, CDR2 FYEKMQ (reference sequence). This CDR3 has 15 residues. Trimming at V came to 4 bases and at J to 5 bases, leaving 7 bases not matched to a gene. CDR3 amino acids: CASSSNLAGEETQYF. Here the CDR3 DNA reads TGTGCCAGCAGCTCAAACCTAGCGGGGGAGGAGACCCAGTACTTC.